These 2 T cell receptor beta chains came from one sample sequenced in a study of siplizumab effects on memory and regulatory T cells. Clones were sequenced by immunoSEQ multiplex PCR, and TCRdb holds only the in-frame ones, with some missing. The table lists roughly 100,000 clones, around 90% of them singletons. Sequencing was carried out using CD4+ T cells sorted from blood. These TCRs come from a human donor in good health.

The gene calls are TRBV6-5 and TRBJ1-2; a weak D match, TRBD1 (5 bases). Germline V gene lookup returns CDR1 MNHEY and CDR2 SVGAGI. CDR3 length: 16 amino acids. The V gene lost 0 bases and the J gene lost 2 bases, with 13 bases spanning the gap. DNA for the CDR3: TGTGCCAGCAGTTACTCGCGCAGGGAGAGGAACTATGGCTACACCTTC. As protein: CASSYSRRERNYGYTF.

CDR3 sequence (DNA): TGTGCCTGGAGCCCGGGGGCGCGAGGCTACACCTTC. It yields the protein CAWSPGARGYTF. V usage is TRBV30 and J usage is TRBJ1-2, with D perhaps TRBD1 (6 bases). This CDR3 is 12 amino acids long. Germline CDR1 is GTSNPN and CDR2 is SVGIG (reference sequence). V dropped 3 bases and J dropped 8 bases, with 13 bases sitting between them.